A single sample gave rise to the 19 T cell receptor beta chains below, sequenced in a study of shared clonotypes between healthy human individuals. The repertoire was sequenced with immunoSEQ multiplex PCR; TCRdb's copy has only in-frame clones and lacks some. The sample has some 2,000,000 clones; more than 90% are singletons. Sequencing used naive CD4+ T cells sorted from blood. Subset indicated: CD45RA+ positively selected. The receptors here all came from a man between 18 and 35 years old in good health.

The gene calls are TRBV5-4 and TRBJ2-7; 8 bases fit TRBD2. Looked up from germline, CDR1 is SGHNT and CDR2 is YYREEE (reference sequence). J gave up 6 bases and V 6 bases, and 11 bases lay outside the gene matches. The CDR3 consists of 14 residues. The CDR3: CASTNSGKMGEQYF. CDR3 DNA sequence: TGTGCCAGCACCAATAGCGGGAAAATGGGCGAGCAGTACTTC.

V is TRBV7-8 and J is TRBJ2-3; D is possibly TRBD1 or TRBD2 (5 bases each). Trimming stripped 5 bases from V and 2 bases from J, with 17 bases between. The length of the CDR3 is 16 residues. Germline V gene data show CDR1 as SGHVS and CDR2 as FQNEAQ. CDR3: CASSPGLWGFTDTQYF. The DNA for the CDR3 is TGTGCCAGCAGCCCAGGCTTATGGGGGTTCACAGATACGCAGTATTTT.

CDR3 DNA: TGTGCCAGCAGTGTCACACAGGGGGTTACTGAAGCTTTCTTT. This encodes CASSVTQGVTEAFF. The gene calls are TRBV2 and TRBJ1-1, with TRBD1 matching over 8 bases. Germline lookup yields CDR1 SNHLY and CDR2 FYNNEI. After removal of 4 bases from V and 5 bases from J, the junction contained 6 bases not matched to a gene. The length of the CDR3 is 14 residues.

About this clone: This CDR3 is also generated by other DNA sequences in the sample. The chain combines TRBV6-5 with TRBJ1-3; the D is unclear. Per germline, CDR1 MNHEY and CDR2 SVGAGI. The CDR3 runs to 15 residues. V shed 0 bases and J shed 0 bases, with 6 bases lying between them. The CDR3, as DNA: TGTGCCAGCAGTTACTCCGGGATCTCTGGAAACACCATATATTTT. As protein: CASSYSGISGNTIYF.

The chain couples TRBV6-9 to TRBJ2-1, with D uncertain. CDR3 length: 16 amino acids. Germline V gene data show CDR1 as MNHGY and CDR2 as SVAAGI. Trimming pared 11 bases from V and 5 bases from J, leaving 25 bases between. Here the CDR3 DNA reads TGTGCCGTCCAGAAGTCCCTCCAAATGGATGACAATGAGCAGTTCTTC. This sequence encodes CAVQKSLQMDDNEQFF.

This chain links TRBV5-1 with TRBJ1-6; D is ambiguous. This CDR3 is 15 amino acids long. Per the germline V gene, CDR1 is SGHRS and CDR2 is YFSETQ. Trimming stripped 0 bases from V and 2 bases from J, with 6 bases between. The DNA for the CDR3 is TGCGCCAGCAGCTTGGACGCCACCTATAATTCACCCCTCCACTTT. This translates into CASSLDATYNSPLHF.

The chain employs TRBV5-6 and TRBJ2-5; D is unclear. CDR1 SGHDT and CDR2 YYEEEE come from the germline V gene. The CDR3 is made up of 12 amino acids. Between the trimmed V and J ends, which lost 4 bases and 5 bases, there was a span of 9 bases. The CDR3, as DNA: TGTGCCAGCAGCCTGCGGCTTGAGACCCAGTACTTC. Encoded protein: CASSLRLETQYF.

The chain employs TRBV6-5 and TRBJ1-3; D unresolved. V gave up 6 bases and J gave up 11 bases, with 14 bases separating them. The CDR3 loop spans 12 amino acids. The germline gives CDR1 MNHEY, CDR2 SVGAGI. The CDR3 sequence is CASSRPDNAIYF. In DNA, the CDR3 is TGTGCCAGCAGCCGACCGGATAATGCCATATATTTT.

The chain carries TRBV9 and TRBJ1-5; D not resolved. The germline V gene has CDR1 SGDLS and CDR2 YYNGEE. The V gene lost 0 bases and the J gene lost 5 bases, with 6 bases spanning the gap. CDR3 size: 13 residues. The CDR3 here is CASSVDVDQPQHF. The CDR3 nucleotides read TGTGCCAGCAGCGTAGATGTGGATCAGCCCCAGCATTTT.

The chain is built from TRBV10-3 and TRBJ2-2; 9 nucleotides match TRBD2. The germline V gene encodes CDR1 ENHRY and CDR2 SYGVKD. V was clipped by 4 bases and J by 8 bases; unmatched bases: 5. There are 14 residues in the CDR3. CDR3 sequence reads: CAISGLAEGGELFF. Here the CDR3 DNA reads TGTGCCATCAGTGGACTAGCGGAGGGAGGGGAGCTGTTTTTT.

The chain recombines TRBV19 with TRBJ2-7; D tentatively reads TRBD1 or TRBD2 (6 bases each). V dropped 5 bases and J dropped 6 bases, with 17 bases sitting between them. CDR1 and CDR2 from the germline V gene are LNHDA and SQIVND (reference sequence). This CDR3 region has 14 residues. The CDR3 sequence is CASSPEGEAGEQYF. DNA for the CDR3: TGTGCCAGTAGTCCGGAGGGGGAAGCGGGCGAGCAGTACTTC.

The chain combines TRBV18 with TRBJ1-5; D possibly corresponds to TRBD1 (6 bases). Germline lookup yields CDR1 KGHSH and CDR2 LQKENI. The germline V and J ends were trimmed by 2 bases and 5 bases, with 10 bases remaining between them. CDR3 length: 14 residues. The CDR3 sequence is CASSPWSGDQPQHF. The CDR3, as DNA: TGTGCCAGCTCACCATGGTCAGGGGATCAGCCCCAGCATTTT.

The gene calls are TRBV11-2 and TRBJ2-7, with a weak D call TRBD1 (6 bases). Per the germline V gene, CDR1 is SGHAT and CDR2 is FQNNGV. CDR3 length: 15 amino acids. V was trimmed by 2 bases and J by 5 bases, leaving 16 bases between them. CDR3 region: CASSLRGAGVDEQYF. DNA of the CDR3: TGTGCCAGCAGCTTAAGGGGTGCAGGGGTCGACGAGCAGTACTTC.

The rearrangement joins TRBV5-1 to TRBJ2-7; tentatively, D is TRBD2 (5 bases). CDR3 size: 15 residues. The germline V gene encodes CDR1 SGHRS and CDR2 YFSETQ. Trimming stripped 0 bases from V and 2 bases from J, with 12 bases between. The CDR3 DNA is TGCGCCAGCAGCTTGGGGGTTAGCGAGACCTACGAGCAGTACTTC. It codes for CASSLGVSETYEQYF.

CDR3 bases: TGCAGCGTTGCACGAGACAGGGGAGGGAGAGATGGCTACACCTTC. Protein: CSVARDRGGRDGYTF. The gene calls are TRBV29-1 and TRBJ1-2; 8 bases are shared with TRBD1. The CDR3 runs to 15 residues. Germline V CDR1 and CDR2: SQVTM, ANQGSEA. V was pared by 4 bases and J by 6 bases, with 13 bases of the junction left unmatched.

The V and J genes are TRBV2 and TRBJ1-5; maybe TRBD1 (6 bases). The V end lost 1 base, the J end lost 6 bases, and 13 bases lay between the germline ends. Looked up from germline, CDR1 is SNHLY and CDR2 is FYNNEI. The CDR3 has 15 amino acids. The CDR3 DNA reads as TGTGCCAGCAGTGAAGGCCAGGGGCAGGGTCAGCCCCAGCATTTT. Protein sequence: CASSEGQGQGQPQHF.

The rearrangement uses TRBV4-1 and TRBJ2-5; TRBD1 matches 8 bases. Germline CDR1 MGHRA, CDR2 YSYEKL. With 8 bases clipped from V and 4 bases from J, the junction kept 6 bases outside the gene matches. The CDR3 has 13 residues. The CDR3 region is CASRAQGAETQYF. For the CDR3, the DNA is TGCGCCAGCCGGGCCCAGGGGGCAGAGACCCAGTACTTC.

The chain is built from TRBV6-1 and TRBJ1-4, with unresolved D. V dropped 7 bases and J dropped 7 bases, with 10 bases sitting between them. This CDR3 has 12 amino acids. Germline CDR1 and CDR2: MNHNS and SASEGT. The CDR3 protein is CASTGDSEKLFF. The DNA for the CDR3 is TGTGCCAGCACAGGCGACTCTGAAAAACTGTTTTTT.

This chain uses TRBV23-1 with TRBJ1-2; D is ambiguous. TRBV23-1 is classed as an ORF, of uncertain function. CDR3 size: 12 residues. Trimming cost V 2 bases and J 4 bases, with 5 bases left between them. In nucleotides, the CDR3 is TGCGCCAGCAGTCAAAACGCCTATGGCTACACCTTC. It codes for CASSQNAYGYTF.